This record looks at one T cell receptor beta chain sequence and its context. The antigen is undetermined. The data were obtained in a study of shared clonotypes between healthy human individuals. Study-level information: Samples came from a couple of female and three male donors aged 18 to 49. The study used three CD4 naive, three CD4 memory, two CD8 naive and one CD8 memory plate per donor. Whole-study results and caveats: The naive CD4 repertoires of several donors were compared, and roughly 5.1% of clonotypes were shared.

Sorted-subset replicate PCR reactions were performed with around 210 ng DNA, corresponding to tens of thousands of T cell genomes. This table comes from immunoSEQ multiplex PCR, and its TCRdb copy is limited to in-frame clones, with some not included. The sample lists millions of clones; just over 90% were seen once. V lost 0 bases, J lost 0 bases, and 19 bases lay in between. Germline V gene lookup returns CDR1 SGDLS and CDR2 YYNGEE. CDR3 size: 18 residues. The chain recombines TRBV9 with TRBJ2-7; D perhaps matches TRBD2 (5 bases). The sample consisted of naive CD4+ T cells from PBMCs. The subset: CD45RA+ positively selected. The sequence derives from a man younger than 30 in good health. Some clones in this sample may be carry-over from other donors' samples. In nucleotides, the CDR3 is TGTGCCAGCAGCGTAGGGGCTGGGAGTTTCAGTAGCTCCTACGAGCAGTACTTC. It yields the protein CASSVGAGSFSSSYEQYF. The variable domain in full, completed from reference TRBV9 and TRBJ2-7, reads DSGVTQTPKHLITATGQRVTLRCSPRSGDLSVYWYQQSLDQGLQFLIQYYNGEERAKGNILERFSAQQFPDLHSELNLSSLELGDSALYFCASSVGAGSFSSSYEQYFGPGTRLTVT.